A single sample gave rise to the 21 T cell receptor beta chains below, sequenced in a study of blood T cell repertoires in COVID-19. Clones were sequenced by immunoSEQ multiplex PCR, and TCRdb holds only the in-frame ones, with some missing. The top ten clones hold approximately 11% of a sample with 150,000 to 200,000 clones, 70% to 90% of them seen once. Input material: peripheral blood. All receptors derive from a human donor with active or convalescent COVID-19. The donor label of this sample is uncertain.

The chain employs TRBV7-8 and TRBJ2-7, with a weak D call TRBD1 (6 bases). Looked up from germline, CDR1 is SGHVS and CDR2 is FQNEAQ. This CDR3 contains 14 residues. Trimming left V 0 bases short and J 3 bases short, with 9 bases between. The CDR3 is CASSLARTDYEQYF. CDR3 nucleotides: TGTGCCAGCAGCTTAGCCAGGACAGACTACGAGCAGTACTTC.

For the CDR3, the DNA is TGTGCCAGCAGTGCCATGGGAGGGTACGAGCAGTACTTC. This codes for CASSAMGGYEQYF. V is TRBV27 and J is TRBJ2-7, with 7 bases lining up with TRBD2. Looked up from germline, CDR1 is MNHEY and CDR2 is SMNVEV (reference sequence). Unmatched junction bases numbered 5, after V lost 5 bases and J lost 4 bases. This CDR3 is 13 amino acids long.

This chain connects TRBV5-5 to TRBJ1-3, with D unresolved. CDR3 length: 17 amino acids. Germline loops: CDR1 SGHKS, CDR2 YYEKEE (reference sequence). Deletions cut 4 bases from V and 0 bases from J, with 17 bases between. The CDR3 spells CASSVPGVRPSGNTIYF. CDR3 nucleotides: TGTGCCAGCAGCGTGCCCGGGGTGAGGCCCTCTGGAAACACCATATATTTT.

The genes are TRBV14 and TRBJ1-2; the match to TRBD1 covers 7 bases. This CDR3 is 14 amino acids long. Trimming at V came to 1 base and at J to 5 bases, leaving 4 bases not matched to a gene. Germline CDR1 is SGHDN and CDR2 is FVKESK. The CDR3 sequence: CASSQVTGTYGYTF. The CDR3 DNA follows: TGTGCCAGCAGCCAAGTGACAGGGACTTATGGCTACACCTTC.

The chain employs TRBV2 and TRBJ2-7; 10 positions agree with TRBD1. The length of the CDR3 is 12 residues. The germline CDR1 and CDR2 sequences are SNHLY and FYNNEI. The junction had 2 bases not matched to a gene; V was cut back by 6 bases and J by 6 bases. CDR3 loop: CASRWDRGEQYF. For the CDR3, the DNA is TGTGCCAGCAGGTGGGACAGGGGCGAGCAGTACTTC.

The chain couples TRBV27 to TRBJ2-1; the D is unclear. V dropped 8 bases and J dropped 4 bases, with 12 bases sitting between them. Looked up from germline, CDR1 is MNHEY and CDR2 is SMNVEV (reference sequence). This CDR3 comprises 13 residues. In DNA, the CDR3 is TGTGCCAGCGCTGAGTTGCGGTACAATGAGCAGTTCTTC. Encoded protein: CASAELRYNEQFF.

This clone has only one observation. This chain connects TRBV30 to TRBJ2-5; D perhaps matches TRBD1 (7 bases). Trimming took off 3 bases at V and 1 base at J, with 24 bases between the two ends. CDR3 length equals 18 residues. CDR1 and CDR2 (germline): GTSNPN, SVGIG (reference sequence). CDR3 residues: CAWRLYSPVQGGQETQYF. The DNA for the CDR3 is TGTGCCTGGAGGCTTTATTCTCCCGTCCAGGGGGGCCAAGAGACCCAGTACTTC.

The chain recombines TRBV2 with TRBJ2-3; D may be TRBD1 (5 bases). The CDR3 runs 16 residues. V was clipped by 1 base and J by 4 bases, with 15 bases between them. From germline, CDR1 is SNHLY and CDR2 FYNNEI. CDR3 sequence (DNA): TGTGCCAGCAGTGAAGATGGGGCGTCGGGTTCAGATACGCAGTATTTT. Translation: CASSEDGASGSDTQYF.

The chain couples TRBV30 to TRBJ2-7; possibly TRBD1 for D (6 bases). The CDR3 consists of 12 residues. CDR1 and CDR2 (germline): GTSNPN, SVGIG (reference sequence). V was pared by 5 bases and J by 4 bases, with 12 bases between. CDR3 protein: CAWARDTYEQYF. CDR3 bases: TGTGCCTGGGCACGGGACACTTACGAGCAGTACTTC. Full variable domain (rest looked up from reference TRBV30 and TRBJ2-7): SQTIHQWPATLVQPVGSPLSLECTVEGTSNPNLYWYRQAAGRGLQLLFYSVGIGQISSEVPQNLSASRPQDRQFILSSKKLLLSDSGFYLCAWARDTYEQYFGPGTRLTVT.

The chain employs TRBV6-5 and TRBJ1-6; D not certain. V was cut by 7 bases and J by 7 bases, with 17 bases left in between. The CDR3 runs 15 residues. CDR1 is MNHEY and CDR2 is SVGAGI in the germline V gene. CDR3 DNA sequence: TGTGCCAGCACAGAGGCCGGGAACGAAAATTCACCCCTCCACTTT. It specifies CASTEAGNENSPLHF.

The rearrangement uses TRBV4-2 and TRBJ2-5, with D perhaps TRBD2 (6 bases). The V gene lost 3 bases and the J gene lost 5 bases, with 7 bases spanning the gap. The CDR3 contains 12 residues. Germline V gives CDR1 LGHNA, CDR2 YNFKEQ. The CDR3 DNA is TGTGCCAGCAGCCAGGAGGGGGAGACCCAGTACTTC. Its protein product is CASSQEGETQYF.

As concerns this clone: The same CDR3 also results from other DNA sequences found in this sample. The gene calls are TRBV5-1 and TRBJ2-5; D call uncertain. Deletions cut 0 bases from V and 2 bases from J, with 8 bases between. Germline V lookup: CDR1 SGHRS, CDR2 YFSETQ. This CDR3 has 14 residues. DNA of the CDR3: TGCGCCAGCAGCTTGGGAGGCGGACAAGAGACCCAGTACTTC. Protein: CASSLGGGQETQYF.

V is TRBV30 and J is TRBJ2-5, with D possibly TRBD2 on 7 matching bases. Germline V gene data show CDR1 as GTSNPN and CDR2 as SVGIG (reference sequence). V shed 4 bases and J shed 3 bases, with 18 bases lying between them. The CDR3 consists of 15 residues. The CDR3 region has the DNA TGTGCCTGGACCCTTAGGGGGGGGGCCGAAGAGACCCAGTACTTC. This gives the protein CAWTLRGGAEETQYF. The full variable domain, its missing parts supplied by reference TRBV30 and TRBJ2-5, is SQTIHQWPATLVQPVGSPLSLECTVEGTSNPNLYWYRQAAGRGLQLLFYSVGIGQISSEVPQNLSASRPQDRQFILSSKKLLLSDSGFYLCAWTLRGGAEETQYFGPGTRLLVL.

Details on this clone: Other DNA sequences in the sample encode the same CDR3. This chain connects TRBV7-6 to TRBJ1-1; 7 nucleotides line up with TRBD1. V dropped 5 bases and J dropped 1; count of bases not matched to a gene: 1. This CDR3 is built from 13 residues. The germline gives CDR1 SGHVS, CDR2 FNYEAQ. The CDR3 reads CASSRDRNTEAFF. As DNA, the CDR3 is TGTGCCAGCAGCCGGGACAGGAACACTGAAGCTTTCTTT.

This sequence joins TRBV2 and TRBJ2-5, with TRBD2 as a possible D gene (5 bases). V shed 1 base and J shed 7 bases, with 10 bases lying between them. Germline V lookup: CDR1 SNHLY, CDR2 FYNNEI. The CDR3 covers 13 residues. CDR3 loop: CASSEGGSRTQYF. The CDR3, as DNA: TGTGCCAGCAGTGAAGGAGGGTCAAGGACCCAGTACTTC.

V gene TRBV4-1 combines with J gene TRBJ1-2; 9 bases align to TRBD1. CDR3 length: 14 residues. The germline gives CDR1 MGHRA, CDR2 YSYEKL. V was pared by 4 bases and J by 7 bases, with 7 bases of the junction left unmatched. For the CDR3, the DNA is TGCGCCAGCAGCCTCTCGGGACAGGGTCGTGGCTACACCTTC. Its translation: CASSLSGQGRGYTF.

This clone was seen many times. This chain connects TRBV3-1 (or the pseudogene TRBV3-2) to TRBJ1-6; TRBD1 agrees at 7 bases. The germline V gene encodes CDR1 LGHDT and CDR2 YNNKEL (reference sequence). V gave up 7 bases and J gave up 5 bases; unmatched junction bases: 5. The CDR3 totals 14 residues. The CDR3 DNA follows: TGTGCCAGCAATCCCGGGACAGATAATTCACCCCTCCACTTT. Its protein is CASNPGTDNSPLHF.

This clone has a single count. The rearrangement joins TRBV5-1 to TRBJ1-6; TRBD1 matches 7 bases. Germline loops: CDR1 SGHRS, CDR2 YFSETQ. The CDR3 extends over 16 amino acids. The V gene end was trimmed by 3 bases and the J gene end by 0 bases; junction bases not matched to a gene: 3. CDR3 nucleotides: TGCGCCAGCAGCTGGGGGGACAGCTCCTATAATTCACCCCTCCACTTT. Amino acid sequence: CASSWGDSSYNSPLHF.

Only a few counts were recorded for this clone. This chain joins TRBV7-9 and TRBJ2-7; the D gene is possibly TRBD1 (5 bases). The V end lost 3 bases, the J end lost 1 base, and 10 bases lay between the germline ends. The CDR3 length is 14 residues. Per germline, CDR1 SEHNR and CDR2 FQNEAQ (reference sequence). In nucleotides, the CDR3 is TGTGCCAGCAGCTTGGGGCTATTATCCTACGAGCAGTACTTC. Its translation is CASSLGLLSYEQYF.

This CDR3 reads CASSLGAANQPQHF. Written as DNA, the CDR3 is TGCGCCAGCAGCTTAGGGGCAGCAAATCAGCCCCAGCATTTT. The gene calls are TRBV5-1 and TRBJ1-5; weak D call: TRBD1 (5 bases). The germline CDR1 and CDR2 sequences are SGHRS and YFSETQ. The ends were cut back, 2 bases at V and 4 bases at J, with 10 bases in the middle. There are 14 residues in the CDR3.

This chain connects TRBV27 to TRBJ2-3, with D maybe TRBD1 (6 bases). CDR3 size: 14 residues. Germline CDR1 MNHEY, CDR2 SMNVEV (reference sequence). The V and J ends lost 3 bases and 0 bases respectively, with 7 bases between them. The CDR3 DNA reads as TGTGCCAGCAGTTTTGGGACAAGCACAGATACGCAGTATTTT. Translating gives CASSFGTSTDTQYF.